This is a list of T cell receptor beta chains from one sample in a study of T cell changes during pregnancy in multiple sclerosis. Only in-frame clones appear in the TCRdb table, and some are missing; sequencing was by immunoSEQ multiplex PCR. Of nearly 110,000 clones in the sample, 85% to 95% were seen once. Sequences were derived from peripheral blood, sampled in the third trimester of pregnancy. These receptors all stem from a female donor in good health, enrolled as a control in a pregnancy study. CDR3s include the opening cysteine and the closing phenylalanine or tryptophan. D genes are given only for firm matches.

TRBV21-1,-,TRBJ1-2,CASRTGIRGYTF,TGTGCCAGTCGGACAGGGATCAGAGGCTACACCTTC
TRBV19,-,TRBJ2-3,CASSIRLADADTQYF,TGTGCCAGTAGTATAAGGTTAGCGGATGCAGATACGCAGTATTTT
TRBV28,TRBD2,TRBJ2-1,CASSLPPGLDYVNEQFF,TGTGCCAGCAGTTTACCACCGGGACTAGATTACGTCAATGAGCAGTTCTTC
TRBV4-2,-,TRBJ1-3,CASSQDYDSSGNTIYF,TGTGCCAGCAGCCAAGATTATGACAGCTCTGGAAACACCATATATTTT
TRBV6-1,-,TRBJ1-2,CASTQGGGMDYGYTF,TGTGCCAGCACTCAGGGTGGGGGCATGGACTATGGCTACACCTTC
TRBV7-2,TRBD1,TRBJ2-4,CASSPGQGASKNIQYF,TGTGCCAGCAGCCCGGGACAGGGGGCATCCAAAAACATTCAGTACTTC
TRBV11-1,-,TRBJ1-1,CASSLQAGNTEAFF,TGTGCCAGCAGCTTACAGGCAGGGAACACTGAAGCTTTCTTT
TRBV27,-,TRBJ1-2,CASSDRIYGYTF,TGTGCCAGCAGCGACAGGATCTATGGCTACACCTTC
TRBV2,-,TRBJ1-4,CASSETGVEEKLFF,TGTGCCAGCAGTGAAACGGGAGTCGAGGAAAAACTGTTTTTT
TRBV25-1,TRBD1,TRBJ1-1,CASSEGQGGTEAFF,TGTGCCAGCAGTGAGGGACAGGGTGGAACTGAAGCTTTCTTT
TRBV9,TRBD1,TRBJ1-4,CASSVGGQASNEKLFF,TGTGCCAGCAGCGTAGGGGGACAGGCCTCTAATGAAAAACTGTTTTTT
TRBV7-8,TRBD1,TRBJ2-7,CASSRTGTGDQEQYF,TGTGCCAGCAGCCGTACCGGGACAGGGGATCAAGAGCAGTACTTC
TRBV9,TRBD1,TRBJ1-1,CASSVTGTGNTEAFF,TGTGCCAGCAGCGTCACCGGGACAGGGAACACTGAAGCTTTCTTT
TRBV7-9,-,TRBJ2-1,CASSLDTTYNEQFF,TGTGCCAGCAGCTTAGATACTACCTACAATGAGCAGTTCTTC
TRBV7-2,-,TRBJ1-2,CASSLSPQGGAYGYTF,TGTGCCAGCAGCTTAAGTCCGCAGGGAGGAGCGTATGGCTACACCTTC
TRBV11-3,TRBD2,TRBJ2-5,CASSPLKRGLAGVGETQYF,TGTGCCAGCAGCCCACTAAAACGGGGACTAGCGGGGGTAGGGGAGACCCAGTACTTC
TRBV7-2,TRBD2,TRBJ2-3,CASSTGGSTDTQYF,TGTGCCAGCTCGACCGGGGGGTCCACAGATACGCAGTATTTT
TRBV4-1,TRBD2,TRBJ2-3,CASSQGTSGGADTQYF,TGCGCCAGCAGCCAAGGGACTAGCGGGGGGGCAGATACGCAGTATTTT